This T cell receptor beta chain was sequenced in a study of T cell repertoires in cytomegalovirus infection. Study information: Public TCR beta signatures provided an indication of both CMV infection and a matching HLA type.

Findings of the study overall: Clonotypes of TCR beta that were HLA-C-restricted and CMV-specific dominated the ex vivo response.

Looked up from germline, CDR1 is MNHEY and CDR2 is SVGAGI. J was trimmed by 3 bases and V by 6 bases; bases with no gene match: 8. The CDR3 covers 14 residues. The sample holds a few counts of this clonotype. Its antigen remains unknown. MiXCR was run by TCRdb on the reads, yielding one entry per CDR3 protein. Among 150,000 to 200,000 distinct CDR3 sequences listed, 17% were seen once. The sequenced sample consisted of CD8+ T cells from PBMCs. The source is a human donor in good health (CMV status not recorded). Some clones in this sample may be carry-over from other donors' samples. The chain links TRBV6-5 to TRBJ2-7; 7 bases align to TRBD2. The CDR3, as DNA: TGTGCCAGCAGCCGGACTAGAGCCTTCTACGAGCAGTACTTC. Translating gives CASSRTRAFYEQYF.